The rows below give T cell receptor beta chains drawn from one sample of a study of blood T cell repertoires in COVID-19. This table comes from immunoSEQ multiplex PCR, and its TCRdb copy is limited to in-frame clones, with some not included. The top ten clones hold roughly 21% of a sample with tens of thousands of clones, approximately 80% of them seen once. What was sequenced was peripheral blood. The receptors come from a woman over 75 with acute or convalescent COVID-19. Both conserved end residues are part of each CDR3. D genes are given only for firm matches. Expanded clones get a size class; other rows say once, few or many, or leave the size out.

len	v_gene	abundance	j_gene	d_gene	CDR3nt	CDR3aa
14	TRBV29-1	NA	TRBJ2-7	NA	TGCAGCGTTGAGGAGGGCAGGGCCCGGTACGAGCAGTACTTC	CSVEEGRARYEQYF
12	TRBV14	NA	TRBJ2-5	NA	TGTGCCAGCAGCCAAGACCGGAGTACCCAGTACTTC	CASSQDRSTQYF
14	TRBV7-9	NA	TRBJ2-5	TRBD1	TGTGCCAGCAGCACGCCAGGGGGCGGGGAGACCCAGTACTTC	CASSTPGGGETQYF
16	TRBV19	few	TRBJ1-2	NA	TGTGCCAGTAGCCCCCGGACTAGCGGGAGGATCTATGGCTACACCTTC	CASSPRTSGRIYGYTF
16	TRBV5-1	once	TRBJ2-1	TRBD2	TGCGCCAGCAGCCTCACAAGCGGGGGGGCCTACAATGAGCAGTTCTTC	CASSLTSGGAYNEQFF
17	TRBV9	NA	TRBJ1-6	NA	TGTGCCAGCAGCGTAGGAGACCCCAGGGTAACGGATTCACCCCTCCACTTT	CASSVGDPRVTDSPLHF
16	TRBV7-6	NA	TRBJ1-4	NA	TGTGCCAGCAGCGGCCGTCCTGGGGCATCTAATGAAAAACTGTTTTTT	CASSGRPGASNEKLFF
14	TRBV6-5	NA	TRBJ2-5	TRBD1	TGTGCCAGCAGCCCGGGACAGGGTATAAAGACCCAGTACTTC	CASSPGQGIKTQYF
14	TRBV19	NA	TRBJ1-5	TRBD1	TGTGCCAGTAGTAGTCAGGGGGAGAATCAGCCCCAGCATTTT	CASSSQGENQPQHF
14	TRBV2	NA	TRBJ2-3	TRBD1	TGTGCCAGCAGCGAATACAGGGGTCCAGATACGCAGTATTTT	CASSEYRGPDTQYF
15	TRBV9	NA	TRBJ2-7	NA	TGTGCCAGCAGCGTAGGGGGGGAGCCAACCTACGAGCAGTACTTC	CASSVGGEPTYEQYF
15	TRBV11-2	NA	TRBJ1-6	TRBD1	TGTGCCAGCAGCTTAGCTCACAGGGGTCCCTTGTTCCTCCACTTT	CASSLAHRGPLFLHF
18	TRBV30	NA	TRBJ1-4	TRBD1	TGTGCCTGGAGTGTGATACGACGGACAGGCGATTTTGGGGGAAAACTGTTTTTT	CAWSVIRRTGDFGGKLFF
15	TRBV9	NA	TRBJ2-3	NA	TGTGCCAGCAGCGCCCATCCCCTGGGCTCAGATACGCAGTATTTT	CASSAHPLGSDTQYF
12	TRBV5-1	NA	TRBJ1-1	TRBD1	TGCGCCAGCACGCAGGGGGGCACTGAAGCTTTCTTT	CASTQGGTEAFF
14	TRBV11-2	NA	TRBJ2-3	NA	TGTGCCAGCAGCCAAACAGGGTGGGGAGATACGCAGTATTTT	CASSQTGWGDTQYF
15	TRBV7-9	NA	TRBJ2-5	TRBD2	TGTGCCAGCAGCCCCCTAGCGGGAGGGGCTGAGACCCAGTACTTC	CASSPLAGGAETQYF
14	TRBV5-1	NA	TRBJ1-1	TRBD1	TGCGCCCGCCCGTGTCCCCGGGACAGCTCTGAAGCTTTCTTT	CARPCPRDSSEAFF
16	TRBV18	NA	TRBJ2-2	TRBD2	TGTGCCAGCTCACCACGCGTCGGGGGGTCCACCGGGGAGCTGTTTTTT	CASSPRVGGSTGELFF
14	TRBV6-5	NA	TRBJ2-1	NA	TGTGCCAGCTATGGCGGTAGCTCCTACAATGAGCAGTTCTTC	CASYGGSSYNEQFF
16	TRBV5-6	once	TRBJ2-7	TRBD2	TGTGCCAGCAGCTTTCCGACTAGCGGGGTCTCCTACGAGCAGTACTTC	CASSFPTSGVSYEQYF
16	TRBV3-1/TRBV3-2	NA	TRBJ2-1	NA	TGTGCCAGCAGCCAAGACCCAGGGAGGCTCCTGGATGCGCAGTTCTTC	CASSQDPGRLLDAQFF
18	TRBV5-1	NA	TRBJ2-3	TRBD2	TGCGCCAGCAGCCCGGGGACTAGCGGGGGGTTTCGCACAGATACGCAGTATTTT	CASSPGTSGGFRTDTQYF
14	TRBV15	NA	TRBJ1-4	NA	TGTGCCACCAGCGGCGGAGCAACTAATGAAAAACTGTTTTTT	CATSGGATNEKLFF
16	TRBV15	NA	TRBJ2-5	TRBD2	TGTGCCACCAGCAGAGATCCCCTAGCGGGGGAAGAGACCCAGTACTTC	CATSRDPLAGEETQYF
16	TRBV18	NA	TRBJ2-6	NA	TGTGCCAGCTCTAGAGCCCCGAGTTCCGGGGCCAACGTCCTGACTTTC	CASSRAPSSGANVLTF
15	TRBV2	NA	TRBJ2-1	TRBD1	TGTGCCAGCAGTGGGCAGGGGGCCGCCTACAATGAGCAGTTCTTC	CASSGQGAAYNEQFF
13	TRBV12-3/TRBV12-4	NA	TRBJ2-7	NA	TGTGCCAGCAGTTTAAACGTCGTGCGGGAGCAGTACTTC	CASSLNVVREQYF
13	TRBV29-1	NA	TRBJ2-1	TRBD1	TGCAGCGTTGGGACAGGGGGCGAGAATGAGCAGTTCTTC	CSVGTGGENEQFF
14	TRBV2	once	TRBJ2-5	NA	TGTGCCAGCAGTGAAAGGGGTCGGGAAGAGACCCAGTACTTC	CASSERGREETQYF
14	TRBV6-5	NA	TRBJ1-5	NA	TGTGCCAGCAGTTATCGGACTGGCAATCAGCCCCAGCATTTT	CASSYRTGNQPQHF
15	TRBV11-2	NA	TRBJ2-1	TRBD2	TGTGCCAGCAGCTTCACTAGCGGGGGGAATAATGAGCAGTTCTTC	CASSFTSGGNNEQFF
13	TRBV6-2/TRBV6-3	NA	TRBJ1-1	NA	TGTGCCAGCAGTTACGGGGGCAACACTGAAGCTTTCTTT	CASSYGGNTEAFF
14	TRBV2	NA	TRBJ2-2	TRBD1	TGTGCCAGCAGAGGACAGGAGAACACCGGGGAGCTGTTTTTT	CASRGQENTGELFF
16	TRBV4-1	NA	TRBJ1-2	TRBD1	TGCGCCAGCAGCCATACCGGGACAGGGGGTGATTATGGCTACACCTTC	CASSHTGTGGDYGYTF
13	TRBV7-9	once	TRBJ1-2	NA	TGTGCCAGCAGCTTAGCGGGGCCCTATGGCTACACCTTC	CASSLAGPYGYTF
14	TRBV7-3	once	TRBJ1-1	NA	TGTGCCAGCAGCTTAAGTCCGGGAGTCTCTGAAGCTTTCTTT	CASSLSPGVSEAFF
14	TRBV5-1	NA	TRBJ2-5	TRBD1	TGCGCCAGCAGCGAGACAGGGGAACAAGAGACCCAGTACTTC	CASSETGEQETQYF
15	TRBV9	NA	TRBJ1-2	NA	TGTGCCAGCAGCGTAGCGGGCGGGATTAACTATGGCTACACCTTC	CASSVAGGINYGYTF
13	TRBV3-1/TRBV3-2	NA	TRBJ2-7	NA	TGTGCCAGCAGCTTCCACAGGGTCCGCGAGCAGTACTTC	CASSFHRVREQYF
16	TRBV18	NA	TRBJ2-1	TRBD2	TGTGCCAGCTCACCGGGACTAGCGGGGCCTTACAATGAGCAGTTCTTC	CASSPGLAGPYNEQFF
14	TRBV6-5	NA	TRBJ1-5	TRBD1	TGTGCCAGCACCGACAGGGGGGGGCGGCAGCCCCAGCATTTT	CASTDRGGRQPQHF
16	TRBV7-6	NA	TRBJ2-7	TRBD2	TGTGCCAGCAGCTTAGGAGTAGCGGGGGCTACCTACGAGCAGTACTTC	CASSLGVAGATYEQYF
16	TRBV3-1/TRBV3-2	NA	TRBJ2-3	TRBD2	TGTGCCAGCAGCCGACTAGCGGGAGATGGAACAGATACGCAGTATTTT	CASSRLAGDGTDTQYF
14	TRBV5-4	NA	TRBJ1-4	NA	TGTGCCAGCAGCAAGGACAGCTTCAATGAAAAACTGTTTTTT	CASSKDSFNEKLFF
15	TRBV6-5	NA	TRBJ1-3	TRBD1	TGTGCCAGCAGTTACCGGGACAGGGTTGGAAACACCATATATTTT	CASSYRDRVGNTIYF
14	TRBV9	NA	TRBJ1-5	NA	TGTGCCAGCAGCAAAACACCTAGCAATCAGCCCCAGCATTTT	CASSKTPSNQPQHF